This paragraph covers one TCR beta chain sequence. No cognate antigen has been identified for it. Base quality data are lacking; no much larger clone is found one base away. The CDR3 starts with the cysteine, ends with the phenylalanine, and has 16 residues. The sequence is cut down to CDR3 DNA, 48 bases in frame from base 1. Trimming takes 5 bases off V and 4 bases off J; junction bases not matched to a gene: 7. The germline V gene (reference sequence) sets CDR1 to LNHDA and CDR2 to SQIVND. The entry originates in a study of blood T cell repertoires in COVID-19 (dated by TCRdb to about 2020). Regarding the complete study: Samples from collaborators originated in the United States, Italy and Spain and spanned both the acute and convalescent phases of COVID-19. Where available, HLA class I and class II types were taken from metadata supplied by the sample provider and were not determined by assay-based typing. The samples were drawn from the first 160 participants of the ongoing ImmuneRACE study and from some 1,300 subjects provided by 6 global collaborators. The repertoires were released in a freely available public database meant as a resource for research on the immune response to SARS-CoV-2. The material from the prospective study consisted of cDNA or gDNA derived from T cells, B-cell-depleted T cells, or PBMCs. The sample metadata nearly always contained a de-identified subject ID, COVID-19 status, age in years and sex. Deeply sampled blood TCRbeta repertoires from subjects exposed to, actively infected with, or recovered from COVID-19 were included in the dataset.

Collaborating institutions collected whole blood in K2EDTA tubes following their own protocols. For TCRbeta analysis, collaborators shipped samples as frozen whole blood, isolated PBMCs, or DNA extracted from either of those sample types. Overall results and qualifications from the work: Clinical and demographic metadata were provided uncurated, with the amount varying by source and participant.

The immunoSEQ Assay, a bias-controlled multiplex PCR, was used to amplify TCRbeta CDR3 regions from genomic DNA. From the authors' description of their analysis: The number of nucleated cells in each sample was estimated by amplification of reference gene primers within the assay. To quantify the absolute abundance of each unique TCRbeta CDR3 rearrangement, sequence reads were collapsed and filtered. Productive Simpson clonality was computed per sample as the square root of Simpson's diversity index over productive rearrangements. TCRdb stores this immuneACCESS table with in-frame sequences only. Part of the clones is absent; in the studies checked, under half of the shortfall reflects unresolved V genes, and no reason is known for the rest. V, J and clone size are those of that table, while D and trimming were read from the DNA. The sample records 200,000 to 250,000 clones, 80% to 90% of which are singletons. The top ten clones comprise more than 1.4% of the sample.

Sequenced input: peripheral blood. The chain links TRBV19 with TRBJ2-3, with 12 bases matching TRBD2. The sequence came from a man in his late teens or twenties with active or convalescent COVID-19. In nucleotides, the sequence is TGTGCCAGTAGTCCCTTACTAGCGGGAGGCCCAGATACGCAGTATTTT. Its translation is CASSPLLAGGPDTQYF.